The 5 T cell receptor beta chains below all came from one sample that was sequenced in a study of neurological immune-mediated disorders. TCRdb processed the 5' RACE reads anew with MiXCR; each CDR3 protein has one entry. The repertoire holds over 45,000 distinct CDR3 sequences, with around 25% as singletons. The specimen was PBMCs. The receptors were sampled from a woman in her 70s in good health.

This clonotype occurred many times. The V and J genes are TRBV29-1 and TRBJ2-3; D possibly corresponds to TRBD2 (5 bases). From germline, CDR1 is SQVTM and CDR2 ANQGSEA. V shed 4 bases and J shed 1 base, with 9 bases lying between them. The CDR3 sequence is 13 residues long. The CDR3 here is CSVVFGGTDTQYF. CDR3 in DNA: TGCAGCGTTGTGTTCGGGGGCACAGATACGCAGTATTTT.

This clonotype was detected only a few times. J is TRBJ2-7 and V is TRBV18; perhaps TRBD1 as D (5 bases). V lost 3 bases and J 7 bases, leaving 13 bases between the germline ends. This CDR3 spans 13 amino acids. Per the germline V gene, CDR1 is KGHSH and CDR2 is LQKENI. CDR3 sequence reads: CASSPQGVEEQYF. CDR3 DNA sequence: TGTGCCAGCTCACCCCAGGGCGTAGAGGAGCAGTACTTC.

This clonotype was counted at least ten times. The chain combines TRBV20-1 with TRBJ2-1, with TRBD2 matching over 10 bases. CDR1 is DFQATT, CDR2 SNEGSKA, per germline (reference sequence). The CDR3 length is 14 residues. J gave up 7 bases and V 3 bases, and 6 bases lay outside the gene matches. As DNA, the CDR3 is TGCAGTGCTAGCCCCGAGCGGGGGGGGAATGAGCAGTTCTTC. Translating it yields CSASPERGGNEQFF.

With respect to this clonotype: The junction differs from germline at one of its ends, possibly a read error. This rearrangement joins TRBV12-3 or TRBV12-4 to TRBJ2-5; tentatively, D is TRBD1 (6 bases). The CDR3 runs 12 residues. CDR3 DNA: TGTGCCAGCAGTTTAGGGGACACCCCCCGACTCTTC. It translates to CASSLGDTPRLF.

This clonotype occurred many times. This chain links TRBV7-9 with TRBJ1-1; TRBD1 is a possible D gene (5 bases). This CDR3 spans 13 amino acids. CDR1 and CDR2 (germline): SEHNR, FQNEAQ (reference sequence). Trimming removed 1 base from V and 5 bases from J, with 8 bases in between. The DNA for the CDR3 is TGTGCCAGCAGCTTAGGTGGGGGGACTGAAGCTTTCTTT. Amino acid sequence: CASSLGGGTEAFF.